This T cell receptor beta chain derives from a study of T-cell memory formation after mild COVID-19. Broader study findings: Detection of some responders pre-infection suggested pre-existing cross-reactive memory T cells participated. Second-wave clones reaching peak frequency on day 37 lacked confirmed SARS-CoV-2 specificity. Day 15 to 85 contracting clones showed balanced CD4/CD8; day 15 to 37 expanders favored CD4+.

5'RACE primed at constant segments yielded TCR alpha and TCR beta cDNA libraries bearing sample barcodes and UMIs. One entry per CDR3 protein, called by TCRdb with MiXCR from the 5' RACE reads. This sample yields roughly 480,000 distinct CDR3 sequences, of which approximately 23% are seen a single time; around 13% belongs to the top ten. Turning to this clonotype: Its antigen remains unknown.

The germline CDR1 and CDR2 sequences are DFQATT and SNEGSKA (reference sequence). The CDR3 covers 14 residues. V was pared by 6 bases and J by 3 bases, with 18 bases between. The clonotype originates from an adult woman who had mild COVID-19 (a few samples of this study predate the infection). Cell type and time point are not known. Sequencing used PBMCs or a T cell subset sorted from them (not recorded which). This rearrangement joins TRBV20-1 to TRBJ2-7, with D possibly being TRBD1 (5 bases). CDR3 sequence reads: CSADRTGLGYEQYF. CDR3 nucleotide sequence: TGCAGTGCCGACAGAACCGGGCTCGGCTACGAGCAGTACTTC.